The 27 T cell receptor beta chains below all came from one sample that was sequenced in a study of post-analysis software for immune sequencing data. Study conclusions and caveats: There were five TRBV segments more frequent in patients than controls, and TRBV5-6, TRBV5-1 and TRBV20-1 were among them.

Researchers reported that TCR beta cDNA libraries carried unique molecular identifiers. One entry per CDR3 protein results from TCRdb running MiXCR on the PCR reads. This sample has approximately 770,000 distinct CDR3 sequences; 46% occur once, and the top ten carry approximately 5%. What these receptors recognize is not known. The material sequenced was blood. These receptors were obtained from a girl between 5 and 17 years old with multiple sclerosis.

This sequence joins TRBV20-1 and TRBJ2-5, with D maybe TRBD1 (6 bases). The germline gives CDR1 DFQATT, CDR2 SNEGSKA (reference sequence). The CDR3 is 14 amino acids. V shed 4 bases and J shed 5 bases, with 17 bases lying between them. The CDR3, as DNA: TGCAGTGCTATCGAATACAGGGCCGGGGAGACCCAGTACTTC. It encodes CSAIEYRAGETQYF.

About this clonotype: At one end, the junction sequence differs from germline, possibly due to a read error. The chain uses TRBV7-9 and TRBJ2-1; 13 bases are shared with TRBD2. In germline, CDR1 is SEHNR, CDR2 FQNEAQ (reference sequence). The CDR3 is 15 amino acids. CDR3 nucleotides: TGTGACAGCAGCGAAACTAGCGGGAGGGCCTATGAGCAGTTCTTC. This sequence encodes CDSSETSGRAYEQFF.

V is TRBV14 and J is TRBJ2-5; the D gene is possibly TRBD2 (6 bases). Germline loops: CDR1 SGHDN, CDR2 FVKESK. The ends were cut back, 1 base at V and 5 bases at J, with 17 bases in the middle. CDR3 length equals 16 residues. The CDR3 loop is CASSQGLALVGETQYF. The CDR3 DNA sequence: TGTGCCAGCAGCCAAGGGCTAGCGCTAGTCGGTGAGACCCAGTACTTC.

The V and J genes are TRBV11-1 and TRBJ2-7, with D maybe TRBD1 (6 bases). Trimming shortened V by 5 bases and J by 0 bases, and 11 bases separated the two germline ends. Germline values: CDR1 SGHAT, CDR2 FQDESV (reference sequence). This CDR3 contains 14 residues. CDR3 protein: CASSVQGISYEQYF. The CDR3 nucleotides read TGTGCCAGCAGCGTGCAGGGGATCTCCTACGAGCAGTACTTC.

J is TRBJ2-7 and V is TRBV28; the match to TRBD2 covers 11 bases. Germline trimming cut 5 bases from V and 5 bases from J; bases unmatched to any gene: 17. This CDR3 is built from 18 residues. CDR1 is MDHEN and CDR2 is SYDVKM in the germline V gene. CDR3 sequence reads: CASSLSGRAGIFAHEQYF. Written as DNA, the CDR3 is TGTGCCAGCAGTCTTAGCGGGAGGGCCGGAATTTTCGCGCACGAGCAGTACTTC. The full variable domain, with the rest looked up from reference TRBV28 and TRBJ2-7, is DVKVTQSSRYLVKRTGEKVFLECVQDMDHENMFWYRQDPGLGLRLIYFSYDVKMKEKGDIPEGYSVSREKKERFSLILESASTNQTSMYLCASSLSGRAGIFAHEQYFGPGTRLTVT.

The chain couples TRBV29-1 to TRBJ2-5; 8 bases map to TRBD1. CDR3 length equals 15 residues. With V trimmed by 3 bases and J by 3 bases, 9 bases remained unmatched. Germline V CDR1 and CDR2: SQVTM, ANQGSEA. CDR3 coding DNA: TGCAGCGTTGACCTCCCGACAGGGGTGGAAGAGACCCAGTACTTC. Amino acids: CSVDLPTGVEETQYF.

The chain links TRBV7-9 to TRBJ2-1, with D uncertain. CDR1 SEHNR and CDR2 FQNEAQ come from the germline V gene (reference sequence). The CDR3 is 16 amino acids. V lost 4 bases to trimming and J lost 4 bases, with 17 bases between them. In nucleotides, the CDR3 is TGTGCCAGCAGCTCAGGTCGGGCGCTCCCTTACAATGAGCAGTTCTTC. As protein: CASSSGRALPYNEQFF.

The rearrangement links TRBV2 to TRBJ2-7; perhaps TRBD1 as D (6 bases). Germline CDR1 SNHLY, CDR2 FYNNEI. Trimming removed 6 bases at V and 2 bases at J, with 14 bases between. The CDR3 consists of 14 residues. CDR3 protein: CASRDPGAPYEQYF. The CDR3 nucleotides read TGTGCCAGCAGGGACCCAGGGGCGCCCTACGAGCAGTACTTC. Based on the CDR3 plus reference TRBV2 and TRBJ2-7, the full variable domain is EPEVTQTPSHQVTQMGQEVILRCVPISNHLYFYWYRQILGQKVEFLVSFYNNEISEKSEIFDDQFSVERPDGSNFTLKIRSTKLEDSAMYFCASRDPGAPYEQYFGPGTRLTVT.

The CDR3 is CASSSRDRGAYGYTF. CDR3 nucleotide sequence: TGTGCCAGCAGCTCACGGGACAGGGGAGCCTATGGCTACACCTTC. This chain connects TRBV13 to TRBJ1-2; TRBD1 matches 10 bases. This CDR3 has 15 residues. Germline loops: CDR1 PRHDT, CDR2 FYEKMQ (reference sequence). The J segment lost 4 bases and the V segment lost 4 bases, leaving 6 bases of the junction unmatched.

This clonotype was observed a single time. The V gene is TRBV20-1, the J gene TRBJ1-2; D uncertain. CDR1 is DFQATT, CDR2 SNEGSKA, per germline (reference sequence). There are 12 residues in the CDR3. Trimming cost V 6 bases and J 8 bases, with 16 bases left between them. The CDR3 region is CSAMDEKGGYTF. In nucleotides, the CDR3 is TGCAGTGCAATGGACGAGAAAGGAGGCTACACCTTC.

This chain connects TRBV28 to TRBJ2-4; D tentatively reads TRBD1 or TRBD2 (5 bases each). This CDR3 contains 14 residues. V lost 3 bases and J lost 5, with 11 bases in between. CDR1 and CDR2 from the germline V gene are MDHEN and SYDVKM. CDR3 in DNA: TGTGCCAGCAGTTTGCGAGGGGCGGAAAACATTCAGTACTTC. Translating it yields CASSLRGAENIQYF.

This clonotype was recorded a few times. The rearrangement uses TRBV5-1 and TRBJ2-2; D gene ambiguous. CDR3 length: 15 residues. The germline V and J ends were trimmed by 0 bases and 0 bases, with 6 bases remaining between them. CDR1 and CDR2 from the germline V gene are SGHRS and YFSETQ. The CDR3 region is CASSLEQTNTGELFF. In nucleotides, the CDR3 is TGCGCCAGCAGCTTGGAACAGACGAACACCGGGGAGCTGTTTTTT.

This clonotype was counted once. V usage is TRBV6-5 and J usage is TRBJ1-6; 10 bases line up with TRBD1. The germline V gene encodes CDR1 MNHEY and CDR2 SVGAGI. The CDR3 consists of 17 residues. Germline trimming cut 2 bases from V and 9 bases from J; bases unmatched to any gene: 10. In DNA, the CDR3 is TGTGCCAGCAGTTACGAGGGGTGGAGGACAGGGGGTTCACCCCTCCACTTT. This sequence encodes CASSYEGWRTGGSPLHF.

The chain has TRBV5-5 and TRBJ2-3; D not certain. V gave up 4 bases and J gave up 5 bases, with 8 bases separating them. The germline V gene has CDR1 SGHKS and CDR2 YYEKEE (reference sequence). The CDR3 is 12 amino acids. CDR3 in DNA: TGTGCCAGCAGCGCCAACGTAGATACGCAGTATTTT. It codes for CASSANVDTQYF.

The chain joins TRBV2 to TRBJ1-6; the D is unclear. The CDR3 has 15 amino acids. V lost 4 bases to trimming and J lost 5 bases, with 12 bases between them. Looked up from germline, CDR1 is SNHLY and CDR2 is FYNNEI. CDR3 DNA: TGTGCCAGCAGTGTCTCCAGTGGAAATAATTCACCCCTCCACTTT. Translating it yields CASSVSSGNNSPLHF. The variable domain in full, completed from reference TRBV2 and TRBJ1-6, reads EPEVTQTPSHQVTQMGQEVILRCVPISNHLYFYWYRQILGQKVEFLVSFYNNEISEKSEIFDDQFSVERPDGSNFTLKIRSTKLEDSAMYFCASSVSSGNNSPLHFGNGTRLTVT.

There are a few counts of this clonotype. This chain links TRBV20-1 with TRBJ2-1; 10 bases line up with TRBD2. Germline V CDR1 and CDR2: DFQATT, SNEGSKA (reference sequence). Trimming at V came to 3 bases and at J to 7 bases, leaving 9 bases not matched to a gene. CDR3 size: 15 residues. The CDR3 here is CSARISGRPGNEQFF. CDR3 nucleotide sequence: TGCAGTGCTAGGATTAGCGGGAGGCCGGGGAATGAGCAGTTCTTC.

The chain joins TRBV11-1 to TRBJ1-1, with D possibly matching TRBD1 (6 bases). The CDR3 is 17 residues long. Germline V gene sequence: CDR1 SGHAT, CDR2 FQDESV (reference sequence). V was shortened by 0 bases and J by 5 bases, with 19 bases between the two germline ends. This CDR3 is CASSLALGYREGTEAFF. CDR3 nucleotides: TGTGCCAGCAGCTTAGCTCTCGGCTACAGGGAGGGGACTGAAGCTTTCTTT.

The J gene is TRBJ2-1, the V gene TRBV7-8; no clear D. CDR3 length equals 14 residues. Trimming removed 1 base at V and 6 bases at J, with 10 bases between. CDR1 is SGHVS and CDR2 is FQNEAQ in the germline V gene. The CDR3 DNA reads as TGTGCCAGCAGCTTAGTTGCAGGACCCAATGAGCAGTTCTTC. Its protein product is CASSLVAGPNEQFF.

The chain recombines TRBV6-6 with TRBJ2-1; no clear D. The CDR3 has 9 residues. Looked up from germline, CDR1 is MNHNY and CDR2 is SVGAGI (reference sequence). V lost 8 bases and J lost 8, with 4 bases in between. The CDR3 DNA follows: TGTGCCAGCTCTGATGAGCAGTTCTTC. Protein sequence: CASSDEQFF.

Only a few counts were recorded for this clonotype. The CDR3 protein is CSVPRGVAAVGYNEQFF. The DNA of the CDR3 is TGCAGCGTCCCAAGGGGTGTCGCGGCGGTCGGTTACAATGAGCAGTTCTTC. This chain uses TRBV29-1 with TRBJ2-1, with a weak D call TRBD1 (5 bases). Deletions cut 6 bases from V and 4 bases from J, with 25 bases between. Germline V gene sequence: CDR1 SQVTM, CDR2 ANQGSEA. The CDR3 consists of 17 residues.

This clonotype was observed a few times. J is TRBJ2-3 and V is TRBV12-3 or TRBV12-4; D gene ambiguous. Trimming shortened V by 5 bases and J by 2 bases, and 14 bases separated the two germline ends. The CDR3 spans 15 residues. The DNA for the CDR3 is TGTGCCAGCAGTACCAATACCGCCTCCACAGATACGCAGTATTTT. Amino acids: CASSTNTASTDTQYF.

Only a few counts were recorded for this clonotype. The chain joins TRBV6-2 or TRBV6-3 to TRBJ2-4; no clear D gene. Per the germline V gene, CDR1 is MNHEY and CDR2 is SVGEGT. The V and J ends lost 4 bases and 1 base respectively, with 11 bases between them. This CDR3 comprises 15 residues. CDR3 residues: CASSFRMLAKNIQYF. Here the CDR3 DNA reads TGTGCCAGCAGTTTCCGGATGCTGGCCAAAAACATTCAGTACTTC.

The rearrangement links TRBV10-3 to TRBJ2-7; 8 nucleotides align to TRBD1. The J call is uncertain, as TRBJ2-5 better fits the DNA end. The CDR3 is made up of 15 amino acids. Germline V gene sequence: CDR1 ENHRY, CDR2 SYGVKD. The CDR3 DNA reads TGTGCCATCAGTGAGTCCCCGACAGGGGTCGAGACCCAGTACTTC. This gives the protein CAISESPTGVETQYF.

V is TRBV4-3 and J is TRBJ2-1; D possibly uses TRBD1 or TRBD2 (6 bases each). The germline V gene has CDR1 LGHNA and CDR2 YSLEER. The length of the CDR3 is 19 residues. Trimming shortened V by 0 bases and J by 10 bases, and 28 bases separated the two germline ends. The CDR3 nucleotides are TGCGCCAGCAGCCAAGATATCGCAGGGGTGGATCGGGAGAATGGAGAGCAGTTCTTC. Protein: CASSQDIAGVDRENGEQFF.

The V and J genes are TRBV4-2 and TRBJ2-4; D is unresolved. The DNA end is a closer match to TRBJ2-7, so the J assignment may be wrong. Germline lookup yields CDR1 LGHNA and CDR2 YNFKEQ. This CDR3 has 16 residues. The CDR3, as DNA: TGTGCCAGCAGCCAAGATCGGCAGAGCCCCCCCTACGAGCAGTACTTC. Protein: CASSQDRQSPPYEQYF.

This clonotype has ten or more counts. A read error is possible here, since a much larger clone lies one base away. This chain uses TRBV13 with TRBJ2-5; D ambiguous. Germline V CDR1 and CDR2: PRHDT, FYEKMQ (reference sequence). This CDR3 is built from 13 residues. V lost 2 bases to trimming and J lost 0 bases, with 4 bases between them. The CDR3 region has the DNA TGTGCCAGCAGCTTATACCACCAAGAGACCCAGTACTTC. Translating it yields CASSLYHQETQYF.

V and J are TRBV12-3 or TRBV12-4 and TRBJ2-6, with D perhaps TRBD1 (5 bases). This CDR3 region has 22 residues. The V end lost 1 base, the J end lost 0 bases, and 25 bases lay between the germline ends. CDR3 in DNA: TGTGCCAGCAGTTTAGATTCGTGGTTAAAGGCAGGGTCACCCTCTGGGGCCAACGTCCTGACTTTC. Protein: CASSLDSWLKAGSPSGANVLTF.